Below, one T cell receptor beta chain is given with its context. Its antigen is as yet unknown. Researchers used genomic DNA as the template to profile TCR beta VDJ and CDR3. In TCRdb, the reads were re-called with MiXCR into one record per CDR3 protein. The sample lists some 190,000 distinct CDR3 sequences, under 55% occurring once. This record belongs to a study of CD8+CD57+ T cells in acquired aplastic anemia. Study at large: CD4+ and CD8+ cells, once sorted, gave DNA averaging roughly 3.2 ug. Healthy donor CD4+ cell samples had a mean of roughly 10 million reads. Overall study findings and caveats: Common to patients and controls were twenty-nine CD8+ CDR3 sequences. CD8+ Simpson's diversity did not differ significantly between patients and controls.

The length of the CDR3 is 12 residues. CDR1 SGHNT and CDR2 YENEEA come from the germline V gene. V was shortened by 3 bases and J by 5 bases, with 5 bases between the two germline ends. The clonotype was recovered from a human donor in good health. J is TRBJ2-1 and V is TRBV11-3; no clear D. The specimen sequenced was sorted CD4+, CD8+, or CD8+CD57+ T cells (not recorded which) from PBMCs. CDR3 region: CASSFSDNEQFF. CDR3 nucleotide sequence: TGTGCCAGCAGCTTTTCAGACAATGAGCAGTTCTTC.